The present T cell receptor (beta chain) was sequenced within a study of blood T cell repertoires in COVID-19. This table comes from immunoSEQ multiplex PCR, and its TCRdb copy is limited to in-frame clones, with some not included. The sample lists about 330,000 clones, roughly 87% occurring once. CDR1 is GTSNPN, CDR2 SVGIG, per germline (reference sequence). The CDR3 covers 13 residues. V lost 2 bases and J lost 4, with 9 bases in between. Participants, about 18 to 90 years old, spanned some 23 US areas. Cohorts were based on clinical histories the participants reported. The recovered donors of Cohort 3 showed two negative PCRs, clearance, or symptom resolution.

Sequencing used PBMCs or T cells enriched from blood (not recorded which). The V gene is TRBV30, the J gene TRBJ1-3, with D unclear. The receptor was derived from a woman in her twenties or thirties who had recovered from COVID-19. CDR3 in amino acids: CAWSPTQGNTIYF. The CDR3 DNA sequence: TGTGCCTGGAGTCCCACCCAGGGAAACACCATATATTTT.